This T cell receptor (beta chain) originates from a study of T-cell reconstitution after alpha-beta-depleted transplantation in children. This clonotype has just a few counts. Construction of the TCRbeta library involved unique molecular identifiers. TCRdb reprocessed the PCR reads via MiXCR and lists one record per CDR3 protein. The profile covers around 400,000 distinct CDR3 sequences, with around 21% appearing a single time and approximately 3.8% taken by the ten largest. The CDR3 loop spans 13 amino acids. V lost 7 bases and J 1 base, leaving 10 bases between the germline ends. The sequencing used PBMCs from the stem cell graft donor, collected from the stem cell graft. The receptor comes from a human donor who donated a stem cell graft to a child with acute myeloid leukemia. This chain links TRBV12-3 or TRBV12-4 with TRBJ1-2, with D uncertain. In nucleotides, the CDR3 is TGTGCCAGCAAAACCGCGGATAACTATGGCTACACCTTC. Its translation: CASKTADNYGYTF.